Listed below are T cell receptor beta chains from one sample, sequenced in a study of blood T cell repertoires in COVID-19. The repertoire was sequenced with immunoSEQ multiplex PCR; TCRdb's copy has only in-frame clones and lacks some. There are hundreds of thousands of clones in the sample; roughly nine tenths occur only once, and roughly 0.7% lies in the top ten. The specimen sequenced was peripheral blood. These receptors were taken from a man aged 40-49 years with acute or convalescent COVID-19. CDR3s include the opening cysteine and the closing phenylalanine or tryptophan. Fields, in order: V gene, CDR3 protein.

>TRBV24-1
CATSEGGVPDTQYF
>TRBV6-5
CASSGTSGTDTQYF
>TRBV6-5
CASSDSKNTEAFF
>TRBV27
CASSPQQGVTGANVLTF
>TRBV18
CASSPTGIRTGELFF
>TRBV5-5
CASSLRTGDQPQHF
>TRBV3-1/TRBV3-2
CASSSHRENSPLHF
>TRBV7-9
CASTPRTGLYEQYF
>TRBV19
CASSTTRGTSGDIYEQYF
>TRBV7-2
CASSAFQGDYGYTF
>TRBV2
CASSDWDRGLGGYTF
>TRBV7-8
CASSLRREAYEQYF
>TRBV7-2
CASSFAPGDTEAFF
>TRBV2
CASSFSHGGQEVNTEAFF